The 20 T cell receptor beta chains below were found in one sample sequenced in a study of CXCR3-negative and CXCR3-positive naive CD8 T cells. Libraries of TRB cDNA were made by 5' RACE and carried UMIs. TCRdb re-called the 5' RACE reads, yielding one record per CDR3 amino acid sequence without DNA. Recorded for this sample: nearly 45,000 distinct CDR3 sequences. Specimen: memory CD8+ T cells from blood. The origin of the receptors is a human donor in good health. Some clones in this sample may be carry-over from other donors' samples.

This chain joins TRBV29-1 and TRBJ2-1; TCRdb reports TRBD1, a call that lacks DNA to check it against. The CDR3 spans 14 residues. Germline assignment: CDR1 SQVTM and CDR2 ANQGSEA. This CDR3 is CSGADWTGLNEQFF.

The CDR3 loop reads CASSMAGGPHSYNEQFF. This rearrangement joins TRBV19 to TRBJ2-1; TCRdb outputs TRBD2, but without DNA this stays unchecked. The CDR3 is made up of 17 amino acids. CDR1 is LNHDA and CDR2 is SQIVND in the germline V gene (reference sequence).

The chain is built from TRBV29-1 and TRBJ2-5; TCRdb indicates TRBD1, and absent DNA this call remains unverified. The CDR3 contains 13 residues. Germline CDR1 reads SQVTM; CDR2 reads ANQGSEA. CDR3 sequence reads: CSVERQSQETQYF.

V and J are TRBV7-9 and TRBJ2-7. Germline CDR1 reads SEHNR; CDR2 reads FQNEAQ (reference sequence). The CDR3 is 15 amino acids. This chain's CDR3 is CASSLSTESSYEQYF.

The chain couples TRBV6-6 to TRBJ1-1. Germline CDR1 MNHNY, CDR2 SVGAGI (reference sequence). This CDR3 spans 13 amino acids. CDR3 amino acids: CASSYSWNTEAFF.

The chain uses TRBV6-5 and TRBJ2-3; the TCRdb call, TRBD1, lacks DNA for checking. Germline V gene sequence: CDR1 MNHEY, CDR2 SVGAGI. The CDR3 spans 15 residues. The CDR3: CASSYSVRVRDTQYF.

The chain employs TRBV20-1 and TRBJ2-7; absent DNA, TCRdb's TRBD2 call cannot be checked. Germline CDR1 reads DFQATT; CDR2 reads SNEGSKA (reference sequence). This CDR3 has 14 amino acids. This CDR3 reads CSGTGTSATYEQYF.

This clonotype is identified as large from frequency. The J gene is TRBJ1-1, the V gene TRBV6-2 or TRBV6-3. CDR1 MNHEY and CDR2 SVGEGT come from the germline V gene. This CDR3 region has 13 residues. CDR3 loop: CASSAAENTEAFF.

V and J are TRBV14 and TRBJ2-3. Germline CDR1 reads SGHDN; CDR2 reads FVKESK. The CDR3 is 18 amino acids. CDR3 loop: CASSQDPDTLSSTDTQYF. The whole variable domain, remainder taken from reference TRBV14 and TRBJ2-3, is EAGVTQFPSHSVIEKGQTVTLRCDPISGHDNLYWYRRVMGKEIKFLLHFVKESKQDESGMPNNRFLAERTGGTYSTLKVQPAELEDSGVYFCASSQDPDTLSSTDTQYFGPGTRLTVL.

The chain has TRBV29-1 and TRBJ1-1. Germline V gives CDR1 SQVTM, CDR2 ANQGSEA. The CDR3 length is 15 residues. The CDR3 sequence: CSVLGGGPVNTEAFF.

The chain employs TRBV27 and TRBJ1-5. CDR1 is MNHEY, CDR2 SMNVEV, per germline (reference sequence). CDR3 size: 13 residues. CDR3 amino acids: CASSSLGNQPQHF.

The chain combines TRBV28 with TRBJ1-6; TCRdb calls TRBD1, which cannot be checked without DNA. In germline, CDR1 is MDHEN, CDR2 SYDVKM. The CDR3 is made up of 14 amino acids. CDR3 sequence reads: CASSVDKNNSPLHF.

The chain recombines TRBV15 with TRBJ2-1; there is no DNA to check the TCRdb D call of TRBD1. The CDR3 is 12 amino acids. Per germline, CDR1 LNHNV and CDR2 YYDKDF (reference sequence). This CDR3 is CATKGLRDEQFF. Supplemented by reference TRBV15 and TRBJ2-1, the full variable domain reads DAMVIQNPRYQVTQFGKPVTLSCSQTLNHNVMYWYQQKSSQAPKLLFHYYDKDFNNEADTPDNFQSRRPNTSFCFLDIRSPGLGDTAMYLCATKGLRDEQFFGPGTRLTVL.

The chain joins TRBV5-5 to TRBJ2-7; TCRdb calls TRBD2, which cannot be checked without DNA. The germline gives CDR1 SGHKS, CDR2 YYEKEE (reference sequence). CDR3 size: 16 residues. CDR3 loop: CASSLGLAGARSEQYF. Full variable domain (outside the CDR3, taken from reference TRBV5-5 and TRBJ2-7): DAGVTQSPTHLIKTRGQQVTLRCSPISGHKSVSWYQQVLGQGPQFIFQYYEKEERGRGNFPDRFSARQFPNYSSELNVNALLLGDSALYLCASSLGLAGARSEQYFGPGTRLTVT.

The chain has TRBV10-3 and TRBJ2-7; TCRdb's assignment of TRBD1 cannot be checked, as there is no DNA. Germline-derived CDR1 and CDR2 are ENHRY and SYGVKD. This CDR3 region has 18 residues. CDR3 amino acids: CAISVNLGTGPGPYEQYF.

The V gene is TRBV28, the J gene TRBJ1-2; TCRdb returns TRBD1, unconfirmable since there is no DNA. This CDR3 spans 13 amino acids. Germline CDR1 reads MDHEN; CDR2 reads SYDVKM. CDR3 sequence: CASRGRGGYGYTF.

The chain couples TRBV29-1 to TRBJ2-5; TCRdb outputs TRBD1, but without DNA this stays unchecked. This CDR3 is 14 amino acids long. Germline V gives CDR1 SQVTM, CDR2 ANQGSEA. The CDR3 is CSVAGQWAMETQYF.

The CDR3 spells CASSSTTMGNTEAFF. V gene TRBV13 combines with J gene TRBJ1-1. The CDR3 is 15 amino acids. CDR1 is PRHDT, CDR2 FYEKMQ, per germline (reference sequence).

V usage is TRBV4-1 and J usage is TRBJ1-1. The CDR3 extends over 12 amino acids. CDR1 MGHRA and CDR2 YSYEKL come from the germline V gene. The CDR3 protein is CASGHLTAEAFF.

This chain uses TRBV28 with TRBJ2-3; TCRdb calls TRBD1, which cannot be checked without DNA. CDR3 length: 14 residues. Germline CDR1 is MDHEN and CDR2 is SYDVKM. CDR3 protein: CASSFLSGTDTQYF.